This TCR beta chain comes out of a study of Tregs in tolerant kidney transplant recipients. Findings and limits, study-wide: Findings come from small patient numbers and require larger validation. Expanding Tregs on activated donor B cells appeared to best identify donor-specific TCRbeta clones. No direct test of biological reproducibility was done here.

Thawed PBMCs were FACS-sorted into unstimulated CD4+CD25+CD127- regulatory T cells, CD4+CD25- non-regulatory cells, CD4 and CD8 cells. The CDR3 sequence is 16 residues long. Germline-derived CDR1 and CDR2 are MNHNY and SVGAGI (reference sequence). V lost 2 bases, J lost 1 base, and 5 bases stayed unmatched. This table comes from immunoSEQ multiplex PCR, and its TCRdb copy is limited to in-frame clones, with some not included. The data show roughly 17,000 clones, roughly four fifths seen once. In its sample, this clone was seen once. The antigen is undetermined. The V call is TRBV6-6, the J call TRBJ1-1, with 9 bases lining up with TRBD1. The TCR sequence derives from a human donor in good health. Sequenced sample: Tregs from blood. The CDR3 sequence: CASSYGGTGWNTEAFF. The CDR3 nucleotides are TGTGCCAGCAGTTACGGGGGGACAGGGTGGAACACTGAAGCTTTCTTT.